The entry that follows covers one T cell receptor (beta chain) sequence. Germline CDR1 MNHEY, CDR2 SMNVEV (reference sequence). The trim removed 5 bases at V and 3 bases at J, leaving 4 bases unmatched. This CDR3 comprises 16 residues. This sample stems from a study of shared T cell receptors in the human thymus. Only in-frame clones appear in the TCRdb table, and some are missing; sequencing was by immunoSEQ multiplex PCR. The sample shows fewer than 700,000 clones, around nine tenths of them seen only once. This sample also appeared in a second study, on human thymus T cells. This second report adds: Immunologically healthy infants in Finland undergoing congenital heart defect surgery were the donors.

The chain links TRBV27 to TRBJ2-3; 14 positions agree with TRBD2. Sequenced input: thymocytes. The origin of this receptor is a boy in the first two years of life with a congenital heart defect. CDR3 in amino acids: CASSPTSGRATDTQYF. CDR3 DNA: TGTGCCAGCAGTCCGACTAGCGGGAGGGCGACAGATACGCAGTATTTT.